This T cell receptor (beta chain) comes out of a study of identical twins. Study outcomes and limitations: Beta clonotypes that were abundant in cord blood contained fewer insertions, a pattern absent from memory repertoires. Where out-of-frame alpha sequences were twin-shared, they showed excess low generation probability.

In this sample, this clonotype turned up a few times. Its antigen is as yet unknown. A universal primer site came from template switching; cDNA carried unique molecular identifiers. TCRdb passed the 5' RACE reads through MiXCR, listing each CDR3 protein once. The data contain approximately 470,000 distinct CDR3 sequences, 14% of them singletons. Trimming stripped 2 bases from V and 4 bases from J, with 8 bases between. In germline, CDR1 is MNHEY, CDR2 SVGAGI. This CDR3 has 14 amino acids. This sample also appeared in a second study, on yellow fever vaccine responses in identical twins.

The receptor comes from a woman between 18 and 29 years old in good health. Sequencing was performed on CD4+ T cells sorted from blood. This chain connects TRBV6-5 to TRBJ2-2, with a possible D match to TRBD1 (5 bases). CDR3 protein: CASSYAQVTGELFF. In DNA form, the CDR3 reads TGTGCCAGCAGTTACGCACAGGTCACCGGGGAGCTGTTTTTT.